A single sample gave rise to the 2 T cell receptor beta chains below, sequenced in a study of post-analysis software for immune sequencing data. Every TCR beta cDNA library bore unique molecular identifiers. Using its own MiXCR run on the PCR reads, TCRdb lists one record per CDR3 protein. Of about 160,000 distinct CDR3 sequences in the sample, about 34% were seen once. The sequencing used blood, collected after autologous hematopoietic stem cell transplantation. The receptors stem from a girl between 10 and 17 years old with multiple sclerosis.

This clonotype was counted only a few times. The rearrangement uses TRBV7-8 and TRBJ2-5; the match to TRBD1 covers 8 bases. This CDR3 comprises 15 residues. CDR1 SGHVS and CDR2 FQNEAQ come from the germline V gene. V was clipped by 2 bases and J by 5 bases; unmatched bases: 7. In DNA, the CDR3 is TGTGCCAGCAGCTTACGGGTGACAGGGGTGGAGACCCAGTACTTC. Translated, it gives CASSLRVTGVETQYF.

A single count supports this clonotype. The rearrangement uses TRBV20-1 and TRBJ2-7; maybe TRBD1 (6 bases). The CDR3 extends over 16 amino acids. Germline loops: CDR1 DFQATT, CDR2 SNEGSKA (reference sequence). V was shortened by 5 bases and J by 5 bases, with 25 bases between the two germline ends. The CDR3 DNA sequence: TGCAGTGCTGCCCCCAGGGGCACGACGCTAACCCACGAGCAGTACTTC. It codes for CSAAPRGTTLTHEQYF.